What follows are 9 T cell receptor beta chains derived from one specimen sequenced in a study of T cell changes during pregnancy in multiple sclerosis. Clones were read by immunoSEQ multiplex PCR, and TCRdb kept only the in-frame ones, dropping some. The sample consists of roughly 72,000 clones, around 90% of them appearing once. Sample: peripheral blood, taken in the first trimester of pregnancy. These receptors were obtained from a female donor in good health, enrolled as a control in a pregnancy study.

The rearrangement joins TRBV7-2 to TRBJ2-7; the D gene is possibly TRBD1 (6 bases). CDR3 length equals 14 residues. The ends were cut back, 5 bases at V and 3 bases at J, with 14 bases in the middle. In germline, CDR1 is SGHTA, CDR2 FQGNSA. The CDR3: CASSIVGQDYEQYF. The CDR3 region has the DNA TGTGCCAGCAGCATAGTGGGACAAGACTACGAGCAGTACTTC.

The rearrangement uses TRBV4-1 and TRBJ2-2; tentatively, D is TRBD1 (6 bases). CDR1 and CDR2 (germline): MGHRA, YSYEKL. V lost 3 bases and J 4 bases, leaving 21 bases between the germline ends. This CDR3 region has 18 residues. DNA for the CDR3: TGCGCCAGCAGCCAGCCTCGAGGCCAGGGGCCCACCACCGGGGAGCTGTTTTTT. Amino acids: CASSQPRGQGPTTGELFF.

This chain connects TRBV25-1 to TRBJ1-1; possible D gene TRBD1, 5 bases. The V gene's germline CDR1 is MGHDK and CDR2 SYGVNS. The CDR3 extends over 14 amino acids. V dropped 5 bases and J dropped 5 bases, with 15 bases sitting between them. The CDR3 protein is CASSWPGRETEAFF. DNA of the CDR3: TGTGCCAGCAGTTGGCCAGGGAGGGAAACTGAAGCTTTCTTT.

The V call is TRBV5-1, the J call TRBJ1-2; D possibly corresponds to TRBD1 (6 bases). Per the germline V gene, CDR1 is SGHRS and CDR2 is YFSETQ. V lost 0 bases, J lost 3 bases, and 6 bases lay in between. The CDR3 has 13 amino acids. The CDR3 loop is CASSLEGDYGYTF. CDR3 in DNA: TGCGCCAGCAGCTTGGAGGGGGACTATGGCTACACCTTC. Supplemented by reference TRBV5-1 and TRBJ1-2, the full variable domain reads KAGVTQTPRYLIKTRGQQVTLSCSPISGHRSVSWYQQTPGQGLQFLFEYFSETQRNKGNFPGRFSGRQFSNSRSEMNVSTLELGDSALYLCASSLEGDYGYTFGSGTRLTVV.

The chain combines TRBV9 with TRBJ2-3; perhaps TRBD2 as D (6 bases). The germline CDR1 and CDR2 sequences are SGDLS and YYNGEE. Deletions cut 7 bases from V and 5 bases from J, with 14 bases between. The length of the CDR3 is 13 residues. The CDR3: CASSVRGLDTQYF. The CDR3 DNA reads TGTGCCAGCTCTGTACGGGGGTTAGATACGCAGTATTTT. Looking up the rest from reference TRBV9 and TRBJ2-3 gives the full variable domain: DSGVTQTPKHLITATGQRVTLRCSPRSGDLSVYWYQQSLDQGLQFLIQYYNGEERAKGNILERFSAQQFPDLHSELNLSSLELGDSALYFCASSVRGLDTQYFGPGTRLTVL.

CDR3 nucleotide sequence: TGCGCCAGCAGCATCATAAAAGGCGGGGGCAGTGATACGCAGTATTTT. It specifies CASSIIKGGGSDTQYF. The chain has TRBV4-1 and TRBJ2-3; TRBD2 is a possible D gene (7 bases). Germline V CDR1 and CDR2: MGHRA, YSYEKL. This CDR3 is 16 amino acids long. V was clipped by 5 bases and J by 6 bases, with 21 bases between them.

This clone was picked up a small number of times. CDR3 nucleotide sequence: TGCAGTGCCCCGGGGAACACTGAAGCTTTCTTT. Amino acid sequence: CSAPGNTEAFF. The chain couples TRBV20-1 to TRBJ1-1; D is unresolved. CDR1 and CDR2 (germline): DFQATT, SNEGSKA (reference sequence). Deletions cut 6 bases from V and 1 base from J, with 6 bases between. The CDR3 loop spans 11 amino acids.

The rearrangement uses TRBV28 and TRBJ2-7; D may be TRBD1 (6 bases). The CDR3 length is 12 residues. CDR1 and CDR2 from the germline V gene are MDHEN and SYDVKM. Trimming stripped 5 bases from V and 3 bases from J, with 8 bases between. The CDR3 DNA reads TGTGCCAGCAGTCCGGACAGCTACGAGCAGTACTTC. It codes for CASSPDSYEQYF.

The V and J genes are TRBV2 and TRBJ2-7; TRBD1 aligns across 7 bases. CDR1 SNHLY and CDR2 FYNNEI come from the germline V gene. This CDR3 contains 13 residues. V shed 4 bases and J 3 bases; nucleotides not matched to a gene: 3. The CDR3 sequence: CASSGDRYYEQYF. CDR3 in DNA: TGTGCCAGCAGTGGGGACAGATACTACGAGCAGTACTTC. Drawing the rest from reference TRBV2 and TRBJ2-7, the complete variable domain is EPEVTQTPSHQVTQMGQEVILRCVPISNHLYFYWYRQILGQKVEFLVSFYNNEISEKSEIFDDQFSVERPDGSNFTLKIRSTKLEDSAMYFCASSGDRYYEQYFGPGTRLTVT.